The source of this T cell receptor beta chain is a study of blood T cell repertoires in COVID-19. Turning to the study itself: Acute-phase and convalescent COVID-19 samples originated in the United States, Italy and Spain. PBMCs, B-cell-depleted T cells, or T cells provided the cDNA or gDNA that made up the material.

The CDR3 spans 15 residues. Trimming took 1 base from V and 7 from J; bases not matched to a gene: 5. Per germline, CDR1 MGHRA and CDR2 YSYEKL. In the original workflow: For nucleated cells, counts were estimated from reference gene primer amplification. Generated by immunoSEQ multiplex PCR, the TCRdb table keeps only in-frame clones and is missing some. The DNA gave D and trimming, while V, J and clone size come from that table. The sample records 55,000 to 90,000 clones, 85% to 90% being singletons. The chain has TRBV4-1 and TRBJ2-2; 8 bases are shared with TRBD2. The specimen sequenced was peripheral blood. The receptor was isolated from a human donor in a cohort sampled during active COVID-19. For the CDR3, the DNA is TGCGCCAGCAGCCAAGCGGGGACTAGTGGCGGGGAGCTGTTTTTT. It encodes CASSQAGTSGGELFF.